What follows are 11 T cell receptor beta chains derived from one specimen sequenced in a study of T-cell reconstitution after alpha-beta-depleted transplantation in children. Unique molecular identifiers were built into the TCRbeta library. TCRdb re-analysed the PCR reads in MiXCR, keeping a single row per CDR3 protein. Counted here are about 610,000 distinct CDR3 sequences, 8% to 11% occurring once; the ten biggest clones make up around 4%. The specimen was PBMCs from the stem cell graft donor, collected from the stem cell graft. All receptors derive from a human donor who donated a stem cell graft to a child with acute myeloid leukemia.

In this sample, this clonotype turned up once. The genes are TRBV2 and TRBJ1-5; no clear D. The CDR3 extends over 15 amino acids. Trimming stripped 2 bases from V and 4 bases from J, with 12 bases between. Germline loops: CDR1 SNHLY, CDR2 FYNNEI. CDR3 bases: TGTGCCAGCAGTGAACCGGGAACTTCTAATCAGCCCCAGCATTTT. Its protein product is CASSEPGTSNQPQHF. Variable domain in full (rest from reference TRBV2 and TRBJ1-5): EPEVTQTPSHQVTQMGQEVILRCVPISNHLYFYWYRQILGQKVEFLVSFYNNEISEKSEIFDDQFSVERPDGSNFTLKIRSTKLEDSAMYFCASSEPGTSNQPQHFGDGTRLSIL.

This clonotype has only a few counts. The chain carries TRBV28 and TRBJ2-2; 8 nucleotides match TRBD2. The CDR3 consists of 14 residues. Looked up from germline, CDR1 is MDHEN and CDR2 is SYDVKM. The V gene end was trimmed by 10 bases and the J gene end by 3 bases; junction bases not matched to a gene: 7. CDR3 in amino acids: CATLAGLDTGELFF. The DNA of the CDR3 is TGTGCCACCTTAGCGGGATTAGACACCGGGGAGCTGTTTTTT.

This clonotype turned up a few times. V is TRBV4-3 and J is TRBJ2-4; no clear D. CDR3 size: 15 residues. V gave up 3 bases and J gave up 6 bases, with 15 bases separating them. Germline CDR1 and CDR2: LGHNA and YSLEER. Written as DNA, the CDR3 is TGCGCCAGCAGCCATGAAGGTGGAAACGGAAACATTCAGTACTTC. This sequence encodes CASSHEGGNGNIQYF.

The chain is built from TRBV30 and TRBJ1-1; the D is unclear. Germline values: CDR1 GTSNPN, CDR2 SVGIG (reference sequence). V gave up 4 bases and J gave up 4 bases, with 28 bases separating them. The length of the CDR3 is 18 residues. The CDR3 sequence is CAWTHPGGRWGGSTEAFF. DNA for the CDR3: TGTGCCTGGACCCATCCTGGAGGCAGGTGGGGAGGGAGCACTGAAGCTTTCTTT.

The table lists this clonotype with many counts. The chain employs TRBV7-2 and TRBJ2-7, with 15 bases that match TRBD2. CDR3 length: 14 amino acids. CDR1 and CDR2 from the germline V gene are SGHTA and FQGNSA. With V trimmed by 6 bases and J by 6 bases, 3 bases remained unmatched. The CDR3, as DNA: TGTGCCAGCAGTTTGGGACTAGCGGGAGGCGAGCAGTACTTC. Protein product: CASSLGLAGGEQYF.

J is TRBJ2-1 and V is TRBV9; D possibly corresponds to TRBD2 (5 bases). The V end was cut by 1 base, the J end by 8 bases, with 22 bases between. Germline V lookup: CDR1 SGDLS, CDR2 YYNGEE. This CDR3 has 17 residues. The CDR3 DNA reads TGTGCCAGCAGCGTAAAAAAACGAGGAGTGGAGGACTATGAGCAGTTCTTC. It yields the protein CASSVKKRGVEDYEQFF.

This sequence joins TRBV6-2 or TRBV6-3 and TRBJ2-3; no definite D call. V was shortened by 5 bases and J by 0 bases, with 6 bases between the two germline ends. CDR3 length equals 13 residues. The germline V gene encodes CDR1 MNHEY and CDR2 SVGEGT. This CDR3 reads CASSQSSTDTQYF. The CDR3 DNA reads as TGTGCCAGCAGTCAATCTAGCACAGATACGCAGTATTTT.

Only a few counts were recorded for this clonotype. V usage is TRBV12-3 or TRBV12-4 and J usage is TRBJ1-1; 9 bases fit TRBD1. The V segment lost 7 bases and the J segment 9 bases; nucleotides outside the gene matches: 9. This CDR3 is 13 amino acids long. CDR3 nucleotide sequence: TGTGCCAGCATTATAGGACAGGGGAGGAAAGCTTTCTTT. This sequence encodes CASIIGQGRKAFF.

This clonotype was recorded at least ten times. CDR3 sequence (DNA): TGTGCCAGCAGTTTAGCAGGATCCTACGAGCAGTACTTC. Amino acid sequence: CASSLAGSYEQYF. The chain recombines TRBV12-3 or TRBV12-4 with TRBJ2-7, with no clear D. Trimming removed 0 bases from V and 1 base from J, with 4 bases in between. This CDR3 has 13 amino acids.

The genes are TRBV29-1 and TRBJ2-1; D call uncertain. The CDR3 is made up of 16 amino acids. Trimming took 0 bases from V and 3 from J, leaving 15 bases between them. The germline gives CDR1 SQVTM, CDR2 ANQGSEA. The DNA for the CDR3 is TGCAGCGTTGAAGATCTCCGCGGTTCCCTCTACAATGAGCAGTTCTTC. Translated: CSVEDLRGSLYNEQFF.

This clonotype has only a few counts. The chain links TRBV20-1 to TRBJ2-1; 11 bases are shared with TRBD2. The length of the CDR3 is 15 residues. Germline CDR1 DFQATT, CDR2 SNEGSKA (reference sequence). Germline trimming cut 0 bases from V and 5 bases from J; bases unmatched to any gene: 3. For the CDR3, the DNA is TGCAGTGCTAGAGATAGCGGGAGGGCCAACAATGAGCAGTTCTTC. This codes for CSARDSGRANNEQFF.